These 10 T cell receptor beta chains came from one sample sequenced in a study of blood T cell repertoires in COVID-19. Produced via immunoSEQ multiplex PCR; TCRdb's table is partial and in-frame only. The table has about 260,000 clones, 84% seen once. Specimen: peripheral blood. All receptors derive from a man aged 55 to 69 with acute or convalescent COVID-19.

The chain recombines TRBV7-8 with TRBJ1-2, with 8 bases aligning to TRBD1. The CDR3 has 15 residues. Looked up from germline, CDR1 is SGHVS and CDR2 is FQNEAQ. With 3 bases clipped from V and 5 bases from J, the junction kept 8 bases outside the gene matches. CDR3 DNA sequence: TGTGCCAGCAGCTTTGGACAGGGTAGAGGGTATGGCTACACCTTC. It is translated as CASSFGQGRGYGYTF.

The chain combines TRBV11-2 with TRBJ1-2; TRBD1 agrees at 7 bases. The CDR3 runs to 14 residues. Germline CDR1 reads SGHAT; CDR2 reads FQNNGV. J lost 6 bases, V lost 4 bases, and 8 bases had no gene match. This CDR3 is CASSYLVRGDGYTF. The CDR3 DNA reads as TGTGCCAGCAGCTACCTGGTCAGGGGGGATGGCTACACCTTC.

This rearrangement joins TRBV7-8 to TRBJ2-1; no definite D call. With 5 bases removed from V and 7 bases from J, the gap between germline ends came to 6 bases. Germline V gene lookup returns CDR1 SGHVS and CDR2 FQNEAQ. The CDR3 is 11 residues long. CDR3: CASSRQNEQFF. For the CDR3, the DNA is TGTGCCAGCAGCCGTCAGAATGAGCAGTTCTTC.

The gene calls are TRBV5-1 and TRBJ1-6; D ambiguous. The CDR3 length is 12 residues. Trimming shortened V by 4 bases and J by 15 bases, and 14 bases separated the two germline ends. Germline V gene lookup returns CDR1 SGHRS and CDR2 YFSETQ. The CDR3 DNA is TGCGCCAGCAGCATCCAGTCGGGGATCCTCCACTTT. Protein: CASSIQSGILHF.

This chain links TRBV28 with TRBJ2-7; possibly TRBD2 for D (5 bases). Trimming stripped 4 bases from V and 7 bases from J, with 11 bases between. The length of the CDR3 is 12 residues. The germline CDR1 and CDR2 sequences are MDHEN and SYDVKM. CDR3 bases: TGTGCCAGCAGTTCCGAGCGGAAAGAGCAGTACTTC. Protein sequence: CASSSERKEQYF.

This chain uses TRBV7-9 with TRBJ2-6; no clear D gene. The V end was cut by 5 bases, the J end by 1 base, with 9 bases between. The length of the CDR3 is 15 residues. The germline CDR1 and CDR2 sequences are SEHNR and FQNEAQ (reference sequence). The CDR3 region has the DNA TGTGCCAGCAGCCTTCGCAGGTCTGGGGCCAACGTCCTGACTTTC. This sequence encodes CASSLRRSGANVLTF.

V usage is TRBV6-1 and J usage is TRBJ2-3; 7 nucleotides match TRBD2. Germline V gene lookup returns CDR1 MNHNS and CDR2 SASEGT. The CDR3 covers 16 residues. Germline trimming cut 2 bases from V and 5 bases from J; bases unmatched to any gene: 10. CDR3 in amino acids: CASSEWGEGRKDTQYF. Written as DNA, the CDR3 is TGTGCCAGCAGTGAATGGGGGGAGGGCCGCAAAGATACGCAGTATTTT.

The chain employs TRBV7-6 and TRBJ1-1; possible D gene TRBD1, 6 bases. Trimming took 1 base from V and 8 from J, leaving 17 bases between them. CDR1 is SGHVS, CDR2 FNYEAQ, per germline. The CDR3 contains 15 residues. The DNA of the CDR3 is TGTGCCAGCAGCTTAGAGGGGCAGGGGCAAACAGAAGCTTTCTTT. It codes for CASSLEGQGQTEAFF.

The V gene is TRBV5-5, the J gene TRBJ2-2, with 7 bases matching TRBD1. The CDR3 sequence is 13 residues long. Germline-derived CDR1 and CDR2 are SGHKS and YYEKEE (reference sequence). J lost 9 bases, V lost 4 bases, and 6 bases had no gene match. This CDR3 is CASSLTGTRELFF. Written as DNA, the CDR3 is TGTGCCAGCAGCCTGACAGGGACCCGGGAGCTGTTTTTT.

This clone turned up a few times. The V gene is TRBV19, the J gene TRBJ2-7; D may be TRBD1 (6 bases). The CDR3 has 13 residues. V was trimmed by 5 bases and J by 2 bases, leaving 10 bases between them. Per germline, CDR1 LNHDA and CDR2 SQIVND (reference sequence). The CDR3 sequence: CASSVGTTYEQYF. The CDR3 nucleotides are TGTGCCAGTAGTGTCGGGACAACCTACGAGCAGTACTTC.